Following are 25 T cell receptor beta chains from one sample sequenced in a study of T cells in Graves' hyperthyroidism and ophthalmopathy. TCR beta CDR3 regions were amplified from RNA transcripts. First-round RT-PCR targeting the TCR CDR3 was performed with the HTBI primer set. In TCRdb, the multiplex PCR reads were re-called with MiXCR into one record per CDR3 protein. The profile shows nearly 600,000 distinct CDR3 sequences, about 15% of them singletons. Sequencing was performed on blood. The receptors were gathered from a woman aged 25 to 39 with Graves' hyperthyroidism that later progressed to Graves' ophthalmopathy.

J is TRBJ2-3 and V is TRBV5-1; tentatively, D is TRBD2 (5 bases). The CDR3 has 15 residues. Germline-derived CDR1 and CDR2 are SGHRS and YFSETQ. The V and J ends lost 6 bases and 4 bases respectively, with 18 bases between them. The CDR3 here is CASTIVSGNPDTQYF. CDR3 sequence (DNA): TGCGCCAGCACCATAGTCTCCGGGAACCCAGATACGCAGTATTTT.

At least ten counts were recorded for this clonotype. The V gene is TRBV24-1, the J gene TRBJ2-1, with D possibly called TRBD1 or TRBD2 (5 bases each). The ends were cut back, 7 bases at V and 0 bases at J, with 15 bases in the middle. The length of the CDR3 is 16 residues. CDR1 KGHDR and CDR2 SFDVKD come from the germline V gene. This CDR3 is CATSGAGASSYNEQFF. In DNA, the CDR3 is TGTGCCACCAGCGGGGCCGGGGCTAGCTCCTACAATGAGCAGTTCTTC.

This clonotype was observed at least ten times. The chain couples TRBV7-6 to TRBJ2-4; D is ambiguous. CDR1 is SGHVS and CDR2 is FNYEAQ in the germline V gene. V lost 3 bases and J lost 4, with 7 bases in between. The CDR3 runs to 13 residues. The CDR3 region has the DNA TGTGCCAGCAGCTTGGGCTCAAAAAACATTCAGTACTTC. This gives the protein CASSLGSKNIQYF.

This clonotype has ten or more counts. This sequence joins TRBV27 and TRBJ1-2, with 8 bases fitting TRBD1. CDR1 MNHEY and CDR2 SMNVEV come from the germline V gene (reference sequence). V dropped 6 bases and J dropped 5; count of bases not matched to a gene: 8. CDR3 length: 14 amino acids. Here the CDR3 reads CASRFSGGRYGYTF. Here the CDR3 DNA reads TGTGCCAGCAGATTTTCAGGGGGCAGATATGGCTACACCTTC.

Many counts were recorded for this clonotype. The chain joins TRBV2 to TRBJ2-7; perhaps TRBD2 as D (6 bases). Between the trimmed V and J ends, which lost 11 bases and 2 bases, there was a span of 10 bases. CDR3 length: 11 amino acids. Germline CDR1 and CDR2: SNHLY and FYNNEI. The CDR3 protein is CAGGRTYEQYF. CDR3 nucleotides: TGTGCCGGAGGGCGAACCTACGAGCAGTACTTC.

This clonotype occurred once. CDR3 sequence (DNA): TGCAGTGCTAGAGATCTAAAAGGGACACTGAACTATGGCTACACCTTC. This sequence encodes CSARDLKGTLNYGYTF. The V call is TRBV20-1, the J call TRBJ1-2; possibly TRBD1 for D (6 bases). Germline CDR1 DFQATT, CDR2 SNEGSKA (reference sequence). This CDR3 has 16 amino acids. The ends were cut back, 0 bases at V and 2 bases at J, with 16 bases in the middle.

This clonotype was recorded a few times. The rearrangement links TRBV20-1 to TRBJ2-7; 7 bases are shared with TRBD2. The CDR3 has 13 amino acids. Trimming at V came to 5 bases and at J to 5 bases, leaving 9 bases not matched to a gene. Germline CDR1 DFQATT, CDR2 SNEGSKA (reference sequence). The CDR3 nucleotides read TGCAGTGCTTCTGGACTAGGGTTGAACGAGCAGTACTTC. Translation gives CSASGLGLNEQYF.

This clonotype was observed at least ten times. The chain recombines TRBV6-2 or TRBV6-3 with TRBJ2-2, with 10 bases that match TRBD2. CDR1 and CDR2 (germline): MNHEY, SVGEGT. CDR3 length equals 18 residues. The trim removed 6 bases at V and 3 bases at J, leaving 13 bases unmatched. The CDR3 coding sequence is TGTGCCAGCAGGCCTAAAGCGGGAGGGCCAGGGGACACCGGGGAGCTGTTTTTT. Translation gives CASRPKAGGPGDTGELFF.

The rearrangement uses TRBV30 and TRBJ1-1; possibly TRBD1 for D (5 bases). V was cut by 0 bases and J by 8 bases, with 16 bases left in between. Germline V gives CDR1 GTSNPN, CDR2 SVGIG (reference sequence). This CDR3 region has 14 residues. The CDR3 nucleotides are TGTGCCTGGAGTGTGCAGGGCAATCCTGGGGAAGCTTTCTTT. Its translation: CAWSVQGNPGEAFF.

This clonotype came up many times. The chain combines TRBV7-9 with TRBJ1-2; D unclear. Looked up from germline, CDR1 is SEHNR and CDR2 is FQNEAQ (reference sequence). The CDR3 sequence is 15 residues long. V lost 1 base, J lost 6 bases, and 15 bases lay in between. CDR3 nucleotides: TGTGCCAGCAGCTTAGAGAGTTCAGGATTAAATGGCTACACCTTC. This encodes CASSLESSGLNGYTF.

The rearrangement links TRBV9 to TRBJ2-1, with a weak D call TRBD2 (8 bases). CDR3 length: 16 residues. Per germline, CDR1 SGDLS and CDR2 YYNGEE. Trimming removed 3 bases at V and 3 bases at J, with 16 bases between. The chain's CDR3 is CASSERERGHYNEQFF. The CDR3 DNA reads as TGTGCCAGCAGCGAGCGGGAGAGGGGGCACTACAATGAGCAGTTCTTC.

This clonotype was picked up many times. The V and J genes are TRBV19 and TRBJ1-5; weak D call: TRBD1 (6 bases). Per the germline V gene, CDR1 is LNHDA and CDR2 is SQIVND (reference sequence). Trimming removed 3 bases from V and 1 base from J, with 10 bases in between. This CDR3 region has 15 residues. The chain's CDR3 is CASSIGQPSNQPQHF. In DNA form, the CDR3 reads TGTGCCAGTAGTATCGGACAGCCGAGCAATCAGCCCCAGCATTTT.

The V call is TRBV19, the J call TRBJ2-7, with 11 bases lining up with TRBD1. J was trimmed by 0 bases and V by 5 bases; bases with no gene match: 9. The germline gives CDR1 LNHDA, CDR2 SQIVND (reference sequence). The CDR3 covers 17 residues. CDR3 sequence: CASSDRTGGASSYEQYF. The DNA for the CDR3 is TGTGCCAGTAGTGACCGGACAGGGGGCGCGAGCTCCTACGAGCAGTACTTC. Complete variable domain (other parts from reference TRBV19 and TRBJ2-7): DGGITQSPKYLFRKEGQNVTLSCEQNLNHDAMYWYRQDPGQGLRLIYYSQIVNDFQKGDIAEGYSVSREKKESFPLTVTSAQKNPTAFYLCASSDRTGGASSYEQYFGPGTRLTVT.

The V call is TRBV5-1, the J call TRBJ2-7, with TRBD2 identical over 16 bases. J lost 7 bases, V lost 4 bases, and 11 bases had no gene match. Germline V gene sequence: CDR1 SGHRS, CDR2 YFSETQ. The CDR3 is made up of 17 amino acids. CDR3 coding DNA: TGCGCCAGCAGCACCCAGGGACTAGCGGGAGGGGCTTGGGAGCAGTACTTC. Translated, it gives CASSTQGLAGGAWEQYF.

This chain connects TRBV28 to TRBJ2-2; 9 bases line up with TRBD1. The CDR3 sequence is 17 residues long. The V gene's germline CDR1 is MDHEN and CDR2 SYDVKM. V trimming: 2 bases; J trimming: 7 bases; junction bases outside the gene matches: 11. Written as DNA, the CDR3 is TGTGCCAGCAGTTTACGCTACAGGGGGCGGCTAAACGGGGAGCTGTTTTTT. This gives the protein CASSLRYRGRLNGELFF.

This clonotype was counted many times. The rearrangement uses TRBV11-2 and TRBJ1-2; D remains unclear. Germline CDR1 SGHAT, CDR2 FQNNGV. Trimming shortened V by 3 bases and J by 2 bases, and 4 bases separated the two germline ends. This CDR3 is built from 12 residues. CDR3 nucleotides: TGTGCCAGCAGCTTTCAGAACTATGGCTACACCTTC. This sequence encodes CASSFQNYGYTF.

The gene calls are TRBV14 and TRBJ2-7; possible D gene TRBD2, 6 bases. V gave up 4 bases and J gave up 2 bases, with 33 bases separating them. This CDR3 has 21 amino acids. Germline-derived CDR1 and CDR2 are SGHDN and FVKESK. The CDR3 DNA reads as TGTGCCAGCAGCCCGTCAATAGTCGAAGTTCTCCGATGGGGGGTTACCTACGAGCAGTACTTC. This encodes CASSPSIVEVLRWGVTYEQYF.

In its sample, this clonotype was seen many times. The rearrangement uses TRBV12-3 or TRBV12-4 and TRBJ1-2, with D perhaps matching TRBD1 (6 bases). The V end was cut by 3 bases, the J end by 4 bases, with 21 bases between. The CDR3 loop spans 17 amino acids. CDR3 residues: CASSFGDIPGQLYGYTF. The CDR3 coding sequence is TGTGCCAGCAGTTTCGGGGACATTCCGGGTCAACTCTATGGCTACACCTTC.

This clonotype was observed many times. The chain recombines TRBV11-1 with TRBJ2-1; D is uncertain. The CDR3 extends over 12 amino acids. The V end was cut by 5 bases, the J end by 8 bases, with 10 bases between. CDR1 is SGHAT, CDR2 FQDESV, per germline (reference sequence). CDR3 loop: CASSLPAYEQFF. CDR3 bases: TGTGCCAGCAGCCTCCCAGCCTATGAGCAGTTCTTC.

This clonotype was seen ten or more times. V usage is TRBV11-2 and J usage is TRBJ1-2; D unresolved. Germline lookup yields CDR1 SGHAT and CDR2 FQNNGV. The CDR3 is 15 amino acids. The V end lost 3 bases, the J end lost 3 bases, and 14 bases lay between the germline ends. The CDR3 protein is CASSFMGAADYGYTF. The CDR3 region has the DNA TGTGCCAGCAGCTTCATGGGCGCAGCAGACTATGGCTACACCTTC.

This clonotype turned up a few times. The rearrangement uses TRBV5-6 and TRBJ1-4, with D uncertain. Per germline, CDR1 SGHDT and CDR2 YYEEEE. The CDR3 consists of 15 residues. V was trimmed by 4 bases and J by 6 bases, leaving 16 bases between them. This CDR3 is CASSRTRWVDEKLFF. The CDR3 DNA sequence: TGTGCCAGCAGCCGGACCCGGTGGGTGGATGAAAAACTGTTTTTT.

Ten or more counts support this clonotype. The rearrangement joins TRBV24-1 to TRBJ2-2; D is possibly TRBD1 (6 bases). Germline CDR1 and CDR2: KGHDR and SFDVKD. This CDR3 region has 16 residues. The V end lost 3 bases, the J end lost 3 bases, and 13 bases lay between the germline ends. The CDR3 nucleotides are TGTGCCACCAGTGATCGAAACGACAGGTACACCGGGGAGCTGTTTTTT. It codes for CATSDRNDRYTGELFF.

This clonotype was seen repeatedly, ten times or more. The V gene is TRBV7-8, the J gene TRBJ1-5; D is undetermined. V was cut by 6 bases and J by 2 bases, with 14 bases left in between. Per germline, CDR1 SGHVS and CDR2 FQNEAQ. CDR3 length equals 15 residues. The CDR3 coding sequence is TGTGCCAGCAGGAGCAGCCCTAGCGGCAATCAGCCCCAGCATTTT. Protein sequence: CASRSSPSGNQPQHF.

In this sample, this clonotype turned up many times. The rearrangement joins TRBV6-1 to TRBJ2-3; TRBD2 agrees at 10 bases. Germline-derived CDR1 and CDR2 are MNHNS and SASEGT. V trimming: 5 bases; J trimming: 0 bases; junction bases outside the gene matches: 5. The CDR3 has 16 residues. The CDR3 nucleotides are TGTGCCAGCAGTTTAACTAGCGGGATTAGCACAGATACGCAGTATTTT. Its protein product is CASSLTSGISTDTQYF.

This clonotype was picked up many times. The chain couples TRBV20-1 to TRBJ2-7, with 9 bases fitting TRBD1. The germline V gene has CDR1 DFQATT and CDR2 SNEGSKA (reference sequence). This CDR3 is 14 amino acids long. Trimming at V came to 3 bases and at J to 1 base, leaving 4 bases not matched to a gene. Here the CDR3 reads CSARSGTGSYEQYF. Here the CDR3 DNA reads TGCAGTGCTAGGTCCGGGACAGGGTCCTACGAGCAGTACTTC.